Each of the 6 T cell receptor beta chains below was sequenced from the same sample in a study of metastatic and nonmetastatic thyroid tumors. TCRdb reanalyzed the PCR reads via MiXCR. The sample records about 39,000 clones, around 20% being singletons. Treatment of any kind had been given to no patient before thyroid surgery. The sample taken for sequencing was blood. These receptors were obtained from a female donor with papillary thyroid cancer or a benign thyroid nodule (not recorded which). Some clones in this sample may be carry-over from other donors' samples.

This clone was observed many times. V is TRBV5-1 and J is TRBJ2-7, with 7 positions matching TRBD1. The V and J ends lost 1 base and 1 base, in that order; junction bases with no gene match: 5. The CDR3 runs 15 residues. Germline values: CDR1 SGHRS, CDR2 YFSETQ. As DNA, the CDR3 is TGCGCCAGCAGCTTGACAGGGGCAAGATCCTACGAGCAGTACTTC. As protein: CASSLTGARSYEQYF. The entire variable domain, with the rest obtained from reference TRBV5-1 and TRBJ2-7, is as follows: KAGVTQTPRYLIKTRGQQVTLSCSPISGHRSVSWYQQTPGQGLQFLFEYFSETQRNKGNFPGRFSGRQFSNSRSEMNVSTLELGDSALYLCASSLTGARSYEQYFGPGTRLTVT.

The chain links TRBV19 to TRBJ2-7, with TRBD1 as a possible D gene (6 bases). The germline V gene has CDR1 LNHDA and CDR2 SQIVND (reference sequence). V was cut by 3 bases and J by 6 bases, with 21 bases left in between. The CDR3 extends over 16 amino acids. DNA of the CDR3: TGTGCCAGTAGTATTGTTTCTGTATGGCGAGGGGGCGAGCAGTACTTC. It codes for CASSIVSVWRGGEQYF.

J is TRBJ1-1 and V is TRBV7-8; TRBD1 might be the D (5 bases). Germline V gene lookup returns CDR1 SGHVS and CDR2 FQNEAQ. The CDR3 is 15 residues long. Between the trimmed V and J ends, which lost 1 base and 4 bases, there was a span of 13 bases. The CDR3 region has the DNA TGTGCCAGCAGCTTAGAGAGATATAGGGGCACTGAAGCTTTCTTT. Amino acid sequence: CASSLERYRGTEAFF.

This clone was seen ten or more times. J is TRBJ1-1 and V is TRBV14; D uncertain. Germline CDR1 SGHDN, CDR2 FVKESK. V was trimmed by 4 bases and J by 0 bases, leaving 6 bases between them. CDR3 length: 13 residues. This chain's CDR3 is CASSRGLNTEAFF. The DNA for the CDR3 is TGTGCCAGCAGCCGCGGGCTGAACACTGAAGCTTTCTTT.

This clone showed up many times. The chain has TRBV6-4 and TRBJ2-3; D may correspond to TRBD1 or TRBD2 (5 bases each). Deletions cut 3 bases from V and 5 bases from J, with 15 bases between. This CDR3 contains 15 residues. Germline values: CDR1 MRHNA, CDR2 SNTAGT. In DNA form, the CDR3 reads TGTGCCAGCAGTGAAAAGGGGACCGGTTTAGATACGCAGTATTTT. It encodes CASSEKGTGLDTQYF.

To note about this clone: This may come from a read error, since a much larger clone is one base off. The rearrangement uses TRBV18 and TRBJ2-1; the D gene could be TRBD1 or TRBD2 (7 bases each). V gave up 0 bases and J gave up 11 bases, with 20 bases separating them. Germline V gives CDR1 KGHSH, CDR2 LQKENI. CDR3 size: 16 residues. CDR3 DNA: TGTGCCAGCTCACCACCGTTGGTCGGGAGGACAGGTCAGCAGTTCTTC. Amino acid sequence: CASSPPLVGRTGQQFF.